The 27 T cell receptor beta chains below were found in one sample sequenced in a study of OX40 agonist ivuxolimab in advanced cancers. Some clones are missing from TCRdb's copy, which holds only in-frame ones; the method was immunoSEQ multiplex PCR. The table records 99,000 or so clones, roughly 93% of them present only once. Source: CD4+ or CD8+ T cells sorted from blood, taken in a trial of the OX40 agonist ivuxolimab. These receptor sequences come from an adult with an advanced solid tumor such as melanoma, head and neck, liver or kidney cancer.

The CDR3 DNA sequence: TGCGCCAGCAGCCCCATCGACAGGGGACGTTCACCCCTCCACTTT. Translating gives CASSPIDRGRSPLHF. The chain carries TRBV4-1 and TRBJ1-6, with TRBD1 matching 8 bases. Germline V gives CDR1 MGHRA, CDR2 YSYEKL. The V gene end was trimmed by 4 bases and the J gene end by 9 bases; junction bases not matched to a gene: 8. CDR3 length equals 15 residues.

The chain joins TRBV20-1 to TRBJ2-6; D is ambiguous. The CDR3 spans 11 residues. Per germline, CDR1 DFQATT and CDR2 SNEGSKA (reference sequence). CDR3 amino acids: CSYSGANVLTF. In DNA form, the CDR3 reads TGCTCTTACTCTGGGGCCAACGTCCTGACTTTC.

This rearrangement joins TRBV4-3 to TRBJ2-1, with D possibly called TRBD1 or TRBD2 (5 bases each). Germline loops: CDR1 LGHNA, CDR2 YSLEER. CDR3 length: 15 residues. Trimming took 5 bases from V and 2 from J, leaving 13 bases between them. The chain's CDR3 is CASSDWGKTYNEQFF. The CDR3 region has the DNA TGCGCCAGCAGCGATTGGGGGAAAACCTACAATGAGCAGTTCTTC.

V is TRBV4-1 and J is TRBJ2-3; 7 bases agree with TRBD2. CDR3 length: 16 residues. V dropped 1 base and J dropped 2; count of bases not matched to a gene: 6. Germline V gene data show CDR1 as MGHRA and CDR2 as YSYEKL. The CDR3 is CASSQVGAGDTDTQYF. The CDR3 bases are TGCGCCAGCAGCCAAGTTGGGGCGGGAGACACAGATACGCAGTATTTT.

This chain uses TRBV11-2 with TRBJ2-2; 12 bases fit TRBD2. Germline CDR1 and CDR2: SGHAT and FQNNGV. The CDR3 consists of 14 residues. Unmatched junction bases numbered 3, after V lost 6 bases and J lost 7 bases. Written as DNA, the CDR3 is TGTGCCAGCAGACCGGGACTAGCGGGCGGGGAGCTGTTTTTT. Protein: CASRPGLAGGELFF.

This rearrangement joins TRBV15 to TRBJ1-5, with D maybe TRBD1 (5 bases). The CDR3 runs to 19 residues. Germline CDR1 reads LNHNV; CDR2 reads YYDKDF (reference sequence). Trimming removed 8 bases at V and 0 bases at J, with 26 bases between. CDR3 residues: CATPTPTQTGDYSNQPQHF. DNA for the CDR3: TGTGCCACCCCAACCCCCACCCAGACGGGGGATTATAGCAATCAGCCCCAGCATTTT.

The chain couples TRBV6-1 to TRBJ2-7, with unresolved D. The CDR3 spans 11 residues. The germline CDR1 and CDR2 sequences are MNHNS and SASEGT. The V end was cut by 5 bases, the J end by 2 bases, with 4 bases between. CDR3 residues: CASSRAYEQYF. The CDR3 nucleotides read TGTGCCAGCAGTAGAGCCTACGAGCAGTACTTC.

The chain has TRBV6-5 and TRBJ1-2; TRBD1 agrees at 7 bases. Germline CDR1 is MNHEY and CDR2 is SVGAGI. The CDR3 runs to 14 residues. V shed 6 bases, J shed 4 bases, and the junction held 8 bases outside the gene matches. The CDR3 sequence is CASSRRTGAYGYTF. CDR3 bases: TGTGCCAGCAGCCGTCGAACAGGGGCCTATGGCTACACCTTC.

For this clone: Other DNA sequences in the same sample also yield this CDR3. The V gene is TRBV5-4, the J gene TRBJ2-7; D call uncertain. The germline V gene has CDR1 SGHNT and CDR2 YYREEE (reference sequence). Trimming left V 0 bases short and J 3 bases short, with 1 base between. The CDR3 spans 11 residues. CDR3 nucleotides: TGTGCCAGCAGCTTGGGCTACGAGCAGTACTTC. Its protein product is CASSLGYEQYF.

The CDR3 nucleotides are TGCGCCAGCAGCTTGTTTCGCGAGAATGAGCAGTTCTTC. Translation gives CASSLFRENEQFF. The V and J genes are TRBV5-1 and TRBJ2-1; D is unresolved. The CDR3 has 13 residues. Trimming took off 1 base at V and 7 bases at J, with 9 bases between the two ends. Germline lookup yields CDR1 SGHRS and CDR2 YFSETQ.

This rearrangement joins TRBV27 to TRBJ2-1; weak D call: TRBD1 (5 bases). V was cut by 3 bases and J by 8 bases, with 8 bases left in between. This CDR3 region has 12 residues. CDR1 MNHEY and CDR2 SMNVEV come from the germline V gene (reference sequence). The CDR3, as DNA: TGTGCCAGCAGTTTCCAGGGATATGAGCAGTTCTTC. The encoded protein is CASSFQGYEQFF.

The V call is TRBV30, the J call TRBJ2-3; 7 bases map to TRBD2. Per germline, CDR1 GTSNPN and CDR2 SVGIG (reference sequence). The ends lost 0 bases at V and 3 bases at J; junction bases unmatched: 9. This CDR3 is 16 amino acids long. In nucleotides, the CDR3 is TGTGCCTGGAGTGTGGGGGGGAGGGCCTGGACAGATACGCAGTATTTT. Its translation is CAWSVGGRAWTDTQYF.

The DNA for the CDR3 is TGCGCCAGCAGCCAAGATCTGCGGGGGGGCGGTCTTGATACGCAGTATTTT. Protein: CASSQDLRGGGLDTQYF. V is TRBV4-3 and J is TRBJ2-3; 9 nucleotides agree with TRBD2. J gave up 6 bases and V 0 bases, and 10 bases lay outside the gene matches. This CDR3 has 17 residues. Germline assignment: CDR1 LGHNA and CDR2 YSLEER.

The V gene is TRBV30, the J gene TRBJ1-6; D gene ambiguous. The V end was cut by 2 bases, the J end by 8 bases, with 10 bases between. The germline gives CDR1 GTSNPN, CDR2 SVGIG (reference sequence). The CDR3 consists of 13 residues. The CDR3 coding sequence is TGTGCCTGGAGTCCTCAGTTAGATTCACCCCTCCACTTT. Translating it yields CAWSPQLDSPLHF. The complete variable domain, with remaining parts taken from reference TRBV30 and TRBJ1-6, reads SQTIHQWPATLVQPVGSPLSLECTVEGTSNPNLYWYRQAAGRGLQLLFYSVGIGQISSEVPQNLSASRPQDRQFILSSKKLLLSDSGFYLCAWSPQLDSPLHFGNGTRLTVT.

The chain uses TRBV2 and TRBJ2-1, with D maybe TRBD2 (5 bases). Trimming stripped 4 bases from V and 1 base from J, with 11 bases between. Germline CDR1 SNHLY, CDR2 FYNNEI. The CDR3 sequence is 15 residues long. The CDR3 sequence: CASSALAASYNEQFF. In DNA form, the CDR3 reads TGTGCCAGCAGTGCTCTAGCAGCATCCTACAATGAGCAGTTCTTC.

The V and J genes are TRBV9 and TRBJ2-1; D not certain. CDR3 length: 13 residues. Trimming pared 2 bases from V and 10 bases from J, leaving 13 bases between. The germline V gene has CDR1 SGDLS and CDR2 YYNGEE. CDR3 DNA: TGTGCCAGCAGCGTCTCCCTGGGATGGGAGCAGTTCTTC. It encodes CASSVSLGWEQFF.

This chain uses TRBV6-6 with TRBJ1-6, with TRBD1 identical over 8 bases. CDR3 length: 13 residues. V lost 9 bases, J lost 9 bases, and 7 bases stayed unmatched. Germline CDR1 is MNHNY and CDR2 is SVGAGI (reference sequence). Written as DNA, the CDR3 is TGTGCCAGTACAGGGGGTTCCCGTTCACCCCTCCACTTT. Translating it yields CASTGGSRSPLHF.

The chain carries TRBV25-1 and TRBJ2-3; unclear D gene. V lost 4 bases and J lost 2, with 4 bases in between. Germline CDR1 is MGHDK and CDR2 is SYGVNS. The length of the CDR3 is 12 residues. The CDR3 nucleotides are TGTGCCAGCAGTGGGGTCACAGATACGCAGTATTTT. It is translated as CASSGVTDTQYF. Supplemented by reference TRBV25-1 and TRBJ2-3, the full variable domain reads EADIYQTPRYLVIGTGKKITLECSQTMGHDKMYWYQQDPGMELHLIHYSYGVNSTEKGDLSSESTVSRIRTEHFPLTLESARPSHTSQYLCASSGVTDTQYFGPGTRLTVL.

In regard to this clone: The same CDR3 is also encoded by other DNA sequences in this sample. The genes are TRBV7-9 and TRBJ2-3; D remains ambiguous. CDR1 and CDR2 (germline): SEHNR, FQNEAQ (reference sequence). The CDR3 length is 13 residues. Trimming pared 0 bases from V and 4 bases from J, leaving 5 bases between. The DNA of the CDR3 is TGTGCCAGCAGCTTAGCGCTCTCAGATACGCAGTATTTT. Its protein is CASSLALSDTQYF.

The rearrangement joins TRBV9 to TRBJ2-1; a weak D match, TRBD2 (6 bases). The germline CDR1 and CDR2 sequences are SGDLS and YYNGEE. The CDR3 totals 15 residues. V was cut by 4 bases and J by 2 bases, with 13 bases left in between. The CDR3 coding sequence is TGTGCCAGCAGCCCCTCCGGCGGGGCCTACAATGAGCAGTTCTTC. Translating it yields CASSPSGGAYNEQFF.

The genes are TRBV27 and TRBJ1-6; perhaps TRBD1 as D (5 bases). The germline gives CDR1 MNHEY, CDR2 SMNVEV (reference sequence). The V end lost 11 bases, the J end lost 0 bases, and 14 bases lay between the germline ends. This CDR3 is 15 amino acids long. The CDR3 protein is CAGMRGFSYNSPLHF. The CDR3 DNA reads TGTGCCGGCATGAGGGGATTCTCCTATAATTCACCCCTCCACTTT.

The chain joins TRBV5-5 to TRBJ1-1; 9 positions match TRBD1. The ends lost 4 bases at V and 4 bases at J; junction bases unmatched: 2. The germline CDR1 and CDR2 sequences are SGHKS and YYEKEE (reference sequence). This CDR3 contains 13 residues. Here the CDR3 DNA reads TGTGCCAGCAGCGGGACAGGGTTCACTGAAGCTTTCTTT. Protein: CASSGTGFTEAFF.

The chain recombines TRBV5-6 with TRBJ1-2; D uncertain. The CDR3 has 15 amino acids. Looked up from germline, CDR1 is SGHDT and CDR2 is YYEEEE. Trimming cost V 4 bases and J 0 bases, with 13 bases left between them. The CDR3 nucleotides read TGTGCCAGCAGCCCAGGCACAGCCGCTAACTATGGCTACACCTTC. Residues: CASSPGTAANYGYTF. The full variable domain, with the rest looked up from reference TRBV5-6 and TRBJ1-2, is DAGVTQSPTHLIKTRGQQVTLRCSPKSGHDTVSWYQQALGQGPQFIFQYYEEEERQRGNFPDRFSGHQFPNYSSELNVNALLLGDSALYLCASSPGTAANYGYTFGSGTRLTVV.

The count of this clone is one. V gene TRBV6-5 combines with J gene TRBJ1-1, with unresolved D. CDR3 length equals 14 residues. Germline V gene data show CDR1 as MNHEY and CDR2 as SVGAGI. V was trimmed by 4 bases and J by 1 base, leaving 10 bases between them. Written as DNA, the CDR3 is TGTGCCAGCAGTTTGTGGGCACGGAACACTGAAGCTTTCTTT. Protein: CASSLWARNTEAFF.

As to this clone: One end of the junction is discordant with germline, which a read error may explain. The V and J genes are TRBV7-7 and TRBJ2-5, with D tentatively TRBD1 or TRBD2 (5 bases each). CDR1 and CDR2 (germline): SSHAT, FNYEAQ (reference sequence). The CDR3 spans 15 residues. Here the CDR3 reads CASSVTGAPSGTQYF. As DNA, the CDR3 is TGTGCTAGCAGCGTAACCGGGGCCCCCTCAGGGACCCAGTACTTC.

The rearrangement uses TRBV6-5 and TRBJ1-1; D gene uncertain. Germline lookup yields CDR1 MNHEY and CDR2 SVGAGI. CDR3 size: 12 residues. Trimming left V 5 bases short and J 11 bases short, with 15 bases between. This chain's CDR3 is CASSRPGEKAFF. CDR3 coding DNA: TGTGCCAGCAGTCGTCCCGGAGAGAAGGCTTTCTTT.

The gene calls are TRBV19 and TRBJ1-5; tentatively, D is TRBD1 (6 bases). Trimming cost V 7 bases and J 11 bases, with 18 bases left between them. The CDR3 loop spans 13 amino acids. The V gene's germline CDR1 is LNHDA and CDR2 SQIVND (reference sequence). The CDR3 sequence: CASTASGTRAQHF. CDR3 coding DNA: TGTGCCAGTACGGCGTCAGGGACACGGGCCCAGCATTTT.